The rows below give T cell receptor beta chains drawn from one sample of a study of cytomegalovirus exposure and HLA in healthy donors. The repertoire was sequenced with immunoSEQ multiplex PCR; TCRdb's copy has only in-frame clones and lacks some. Of some 150,000 clones in the sample, 80% to 90% were seen once. The sequencing input was PBMCs. The receptors stem from a woman in her twenties or thirties in good health and CMV-seronegative. Both conserved end residues are part of each CDR3. D genes are given only for firm matches. Clone sizes are given selectively: once, few, many, or a class where the clone is expanded.

v_gene	j_gene	d_gene	abundance	CDR3nt	CDR3aa
TRBV6-1	TRBJ2-7	-	few	TGTGCCAGCACATGGGCGGGCGGGAACTCCTACGAGCAGTACTTC	CASTWAGGNSYEQYF
TRBV19	TRBJ2-5	TRBD2	-	TGTGCCAGTAGTATAGGGGGTAGCGGGGGGGCCCGGGAGACCCAGTACTTC	CASSIGGSGGARETQYF
TRBV5-4	TRBJ2-7	-	few	TGTGCCAGCCGGGTTCAGGGGACACACGAGCAGTACTTC	CASRVQGTHEQYF
TRBV7-2	TRBJ1-1	TRBD1	-	TGTGCCAGCACCCCAAGATGGGACAGGGGAGCTTTCTTT	CASTPRWDRGAFF
TRBV4-3	TRBJ1-2	-	few	TGCGCCAGCAGCCAAGATCGGGGGTCCTATGGCTACACCTTC	CASSQDRGSYGYTF
TRBV6-1	TRBJ2-1	TRBD2	-	TGTGCCAGCAGTGAACAGGTAGCGGGCTACAATGAGCAGTTCTTC	CASSEQVAGYNEQFF
TRBV11-1	TRBJ2-1	TRBD2	-	TGTGCCAGCAGCTTAGCGAGCGGGAGGTGGAATGAGCAGTTCTTC	CASSLASGRWNEQFF
TRBV9	TRBJ2-7	TRBD1	-	TGTGCCAGCAGCGTAGCTGGGACAGGGACCTACGAGCAGTACTTC	CASSVAGTGTYEQYF
TRBV9	TRBJ1-5	-	-	TGTGCCAGCAGCGTAGGGGGAGGGAGGGAGCCCCAGCATTTT	CASSVGGGREPQHF
TRBV6-6	TRBJ2-7	-	-	TGTGCCAGCAGCCCTCGGGACTTCTCCTACGAGCAGTACTTC	CASSPRDFSYEQYF
TRBV7-9	TRBJ1-1	-	-	TGTGCCAGCAGCTTACGGGGGAACACTGAAGCTTTCTTT	CASSLRGNTEAFF
TRBV7-9	TRBJ1-1	TRBD1	once	TGTGCCAGCAGCCGGACAGGGTCGGACACTGAAGCTTTCTTT	CASSRTGSDTEAFF
TRBV7-8	TRBJ2-1	TRBD2	-	TGTGCCAGCAGCTTATTCCGGCTCGGAGGACTAGATCGGTGGAATGAGCAGTTCTTC	CASSLFRLGGLDRWNEQFF
TRBV6-5	TRBJ1-2	TRBD1	-	TGTGCCAGCACCGGGGGGACAGGGGTTTTGGGTGGCTACACCTTC	CASTGGTGVLGGYTF
TRBV6-6	TRBJ1-5	-	-	TGTGCCAGCAGTTTCCAGGACTGGTATAGCAATCAGCCCCAGCATTTT	CASSFQDWYSNQPQHF
TRBV30	TRBJ2-7	TRBD1	-	TGTGCCTGGACCCCGACAGGGAACGAGCAGTACTTC	CAWTPTGNEQYF
TRBV5-1	TRBJ1-1	TRBD1	-	TGCGCCAGCAGCTTGGGGGACAGGGCGTTGACTGAAGCTTTCTTT	CASSLGDRALTEAFF
TRBV9	TRBJ2-1	TRBD2	once	TGTGCCAGCAGCGAGAACCCGGGACTAGCGGGGGGGGATGAGCAGTTCTTC	CASSENPGLAGGDEQFF
TRBV30	TRBJ2-5	-	-	TGTGCCTGGAGTCTAGCTGGCGGGACCCAGTACTTC	CAWSLAGGTQYF
TRBV6-6	TRBJ2-7	TRBD2	-	TGTGCCAGCAGTTCGGGACTAGCAGTCTACGAGCAGTACTTC	CASSSGLAVYEQYF
TRBV7-9	TRBJ2-7	TRBD1	once	TGTGCCAGCAGCCGGGACAGGGGTTACGAGCAGTACTTC	CASSRDRGYEQYF
TRBV5-6	TRBJ2-3	-	-	TGTGCCAGCAGCTTGTACGGCGGTAGCACAGATACGCAGTATTTT	CASSLYGGSTDTQYF
TRBV7-3	TRBJ2-2	-	-	TGTGCCAGCCGGGTGGGCACCGGGGAGCTGTTTTTT	CASRVGTGELFF
TRBV7-9	TRBJ1-1	TRBD1	-	TGTGCCAGCAGCTCAATCGACAGGGCTGAAGCTTTCTTT	CASSSIDRAEAFF
TRBV4-2	TRBJ1-4	-	few	TGTGCCAGCAGCCGAATCTTACTTACAACTAATGAAAAACTGTTTTTT	CASSRILLTTNEKLFF
TRBV2	TRBJ2-1	TRBD1	-	TGTGCCAGCAGCTTAGGACAGGTATCCTACAATGAGCAGTTCTTC	CASSLGQVSYNEQFF
TRBV5-4	TRBJ1-1	-	-	TGTGCCAGCAGATGGGGAGGTATGAACACTGAAGCTTTCTTT	CASRWGGMNTEAFF